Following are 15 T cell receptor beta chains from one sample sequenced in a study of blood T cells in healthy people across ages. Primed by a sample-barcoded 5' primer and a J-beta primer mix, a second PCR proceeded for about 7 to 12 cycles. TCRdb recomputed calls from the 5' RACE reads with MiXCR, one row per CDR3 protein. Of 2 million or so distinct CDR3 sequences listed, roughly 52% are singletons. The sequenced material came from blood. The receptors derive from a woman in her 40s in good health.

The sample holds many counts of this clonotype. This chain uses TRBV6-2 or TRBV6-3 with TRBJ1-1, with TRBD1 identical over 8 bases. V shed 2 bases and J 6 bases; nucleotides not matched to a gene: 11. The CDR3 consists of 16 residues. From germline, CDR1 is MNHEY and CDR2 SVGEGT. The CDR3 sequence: CASSYRPAGQGAEAFF. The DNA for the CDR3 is TGTGCCAGCAGTTACCGGCCAGCCGGACAGGGTGCTGAAGCTTTCTTT.

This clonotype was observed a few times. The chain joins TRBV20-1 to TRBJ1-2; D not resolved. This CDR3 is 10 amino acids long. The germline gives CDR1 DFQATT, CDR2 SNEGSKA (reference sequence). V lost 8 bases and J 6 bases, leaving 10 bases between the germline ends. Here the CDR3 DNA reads TGCAGTAACGGGAGGAATGGCTACACCTTC. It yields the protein CSNGRNGYTF.

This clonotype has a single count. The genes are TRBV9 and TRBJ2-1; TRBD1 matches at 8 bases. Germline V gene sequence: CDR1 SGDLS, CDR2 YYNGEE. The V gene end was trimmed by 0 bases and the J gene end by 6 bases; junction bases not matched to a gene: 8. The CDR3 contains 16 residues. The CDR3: CASSVARGQYGNEQFF. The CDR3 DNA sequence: TGTGCCAGCAGCGTAGCCAGGGGGCAGTACGGCAATGAGCAGTTCTTC.

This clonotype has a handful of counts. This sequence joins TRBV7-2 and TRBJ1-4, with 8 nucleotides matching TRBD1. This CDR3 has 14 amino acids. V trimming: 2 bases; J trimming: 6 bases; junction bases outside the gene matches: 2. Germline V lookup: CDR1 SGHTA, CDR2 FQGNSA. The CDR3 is CASSLRTGHEKLFF. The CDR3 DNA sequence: TGTGCCAGCAGCTTACGGACAGGGCATGAAAAACTGTTTTTT. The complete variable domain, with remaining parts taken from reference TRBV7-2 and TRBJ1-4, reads GAGVSQSPSNKVTEKGKDVELRCDPISGHTALYWYRQSLGQGLEFLIYFQGNSAPDKSGLPSDRFSAERTGGSVSTLTIQRTQQEDSAVYLCASSLRTGHEKLFFGSGTQLSVL.

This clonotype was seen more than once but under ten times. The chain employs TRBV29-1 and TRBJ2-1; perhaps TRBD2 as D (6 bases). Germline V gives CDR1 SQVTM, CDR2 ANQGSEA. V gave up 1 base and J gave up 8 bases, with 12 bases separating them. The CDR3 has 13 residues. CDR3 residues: CSVEAPGGDEQFF. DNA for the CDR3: TGCAGCGTTGAAGCCCCCGGGGGAGATGAGCAGTTCTTC.

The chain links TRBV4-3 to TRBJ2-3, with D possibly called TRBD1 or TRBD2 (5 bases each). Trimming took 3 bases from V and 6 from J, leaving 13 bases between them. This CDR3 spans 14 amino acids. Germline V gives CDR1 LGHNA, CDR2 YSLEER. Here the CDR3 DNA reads TGCGCCAGCAGCCAGGGGGTCTTTACGGATACGCAGTATTTT. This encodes CASSQGVFTDTQYF.

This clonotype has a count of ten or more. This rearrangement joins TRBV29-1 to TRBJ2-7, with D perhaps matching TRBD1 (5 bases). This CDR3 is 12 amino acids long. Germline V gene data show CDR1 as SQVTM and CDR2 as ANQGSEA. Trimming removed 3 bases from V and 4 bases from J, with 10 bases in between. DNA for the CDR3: TGCAGCGTTGAGAGGCAGGGATACGAGCAGTACTTC. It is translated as CSVERQGYEQYF.

The CDR3 DNA follows: TGTGCCAGCAGCGTAGAAGCGGGGACGTCCTACGAGCAGTACTTC. The encoded protein is CASSVEAGTSYEQYF. This chain joins TRBV9 and TRBJ2-7; 7 bases align to TRBD2. Germline V gene sequence: CDR1 SGDLS, CDR2 YYNGEE. V shed 0 bases and J 1 base; nucleotides not matched to a gene: 4. The CDR3 has 15 amino acids.

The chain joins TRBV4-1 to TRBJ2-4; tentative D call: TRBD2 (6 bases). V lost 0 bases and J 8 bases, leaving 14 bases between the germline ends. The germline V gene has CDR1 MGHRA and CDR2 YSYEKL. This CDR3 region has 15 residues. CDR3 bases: TGCGCCAGCAGCCAAGATCGGAGGGATGTAGACATTCAGTACTTC. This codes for CASSQDRRDVDIQYF.

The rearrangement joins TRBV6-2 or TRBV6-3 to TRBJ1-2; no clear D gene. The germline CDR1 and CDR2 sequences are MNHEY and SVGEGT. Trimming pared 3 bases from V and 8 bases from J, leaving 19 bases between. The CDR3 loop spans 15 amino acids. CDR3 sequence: CASSYNFEGSSGYTF. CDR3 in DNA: TGTGCCAGCAGTTATAACTTTGAAGGCTCGAGCGGCTACACCTTC.

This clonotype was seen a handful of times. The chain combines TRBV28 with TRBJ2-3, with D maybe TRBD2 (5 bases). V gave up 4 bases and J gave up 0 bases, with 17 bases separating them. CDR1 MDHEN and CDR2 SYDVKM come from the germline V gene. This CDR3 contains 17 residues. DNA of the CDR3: TGTGCCAGCAGTTCATGGTTGGGGAGAGACAGCACAGATACGCAGTATTTT. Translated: CASSSWLGRDSTDTQYF.

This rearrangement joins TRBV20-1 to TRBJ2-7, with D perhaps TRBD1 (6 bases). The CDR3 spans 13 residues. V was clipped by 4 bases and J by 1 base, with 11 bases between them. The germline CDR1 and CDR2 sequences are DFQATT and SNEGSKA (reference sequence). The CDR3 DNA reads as TGCAGTGCTATGACGGACAGTTCCTACGAGCAGTACTTC. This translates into CSAMTDSSYEQYF.

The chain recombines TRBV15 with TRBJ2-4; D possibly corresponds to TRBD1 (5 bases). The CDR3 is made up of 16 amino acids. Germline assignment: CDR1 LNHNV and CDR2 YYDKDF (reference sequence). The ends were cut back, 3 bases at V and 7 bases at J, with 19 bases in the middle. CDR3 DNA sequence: TGTGCCACCAGCAGTCCCACGCAGGGCGAGGCGAACATTCAGTACTTC. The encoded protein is CATSSPTQGEANIQYF.

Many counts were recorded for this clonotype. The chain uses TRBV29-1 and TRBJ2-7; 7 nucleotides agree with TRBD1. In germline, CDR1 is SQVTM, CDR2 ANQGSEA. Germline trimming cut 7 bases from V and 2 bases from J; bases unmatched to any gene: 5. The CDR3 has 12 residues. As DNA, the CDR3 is TGCAGCGGTCGGACAGGAACCTACGAGCAGTACTTC. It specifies CSGRTGTYEQYF.

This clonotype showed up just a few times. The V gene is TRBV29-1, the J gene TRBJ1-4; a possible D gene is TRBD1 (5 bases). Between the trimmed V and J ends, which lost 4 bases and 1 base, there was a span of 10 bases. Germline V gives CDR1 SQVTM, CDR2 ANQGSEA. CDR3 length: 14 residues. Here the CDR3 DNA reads TGCAGCGTTGCCCAGGGCGGAACTAATGAAAAACTGTTTTTT. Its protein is CSVAQGGTNEKLFF.